The clone carrying this T cell receptor (beta chain) turned up a few times. These data belong to a study of blood T cells in healthy people across ages. V lost 7 bases and J lost 6, with 14 bases in between. Germline assignment: CDR1 SGHDT and CDR2 YYEEEE. The CDR3 contains 13 residues. A second PCR, run for about 7 to 11 cycles, used a sample-barcoded 5' primer plus a J-beta primer mix. Every cDNA was tagged by a template-switch adaptor with 12 random nucleotides. TCRdb ran MiXCR on the 5' RACE reads and lists one entry per CDR3 protein. This table has hundreds of thousands of distinct CDR3 sequences, roughly 20% appearing once.

Sequencing input: blood. The chain carries TRBV5-6 and TRBJ2-1, with D possibly TRBD2 on 5 matching bases. The TCR sequence derives from a man aged 70 or older in good health. The CDR3 loop is CASWGVPVNEQFF. Here the CDR3 DNA reads TGTGCCAGCTGGGGAGTTCCCGTCAATGAGCAGTTCTTC.